These 30 T cell receptor beta chains share one sample of origin, sequenced in a study of T cell responses to AZD1222 COVID-19 vaccine. Only in-frame clones appear in the TCRdb table, and some are missing; sequencing was by immunoSEQ multiplex PCR. The sample contains about 100,000 clones, 85% to 90% of which appear only once. The material was peripheral blood, obtained on day 0 of AZD1222 vaccination. Receptor source: an adult in good health.

The V call is TRBV6-2 or TRBV6-3, the J call TRBJ2-7, with D hard to call. Germline CDR1 and CDR2: MNHEY and SVGEGT. The CDR3 runs 13 residues. V shed 5 bases and J shed 2 bases, with 10 bases lying between them. CDR3 in amino acids: CASSDPTPYEQYF. DNA for the CDR3: TGTGCCAGCAGTGACCCTACCCCCTACGAGCAGTACTTC.

The chain carries TRBV9 and TRBJ2-3; no firm D call. This CDR3 is built from 14 residues. Between the trimmed V and J ends, which lost 3 bases and 1 base, there was a span of 9 bases. Germline V lookup: CDR1 SGDLS, CDR2 YYNGEE. CDR3 residues: CASSADLRTDTQYF. The CDR3 bases are TGTGCCAGCAGCGCGGACCTCCGCACAGATACGCAGTATTTT. The full variable domain, with the rest looked up from reference TRBV9 and TRBJ2-3, is DSGVTQTPKHLITATGQRVTLRCSPRSGDLSVYWYQQSLDQGLQFLIQYYNGEERAKGNILERFSAQQFPDLHSELNLSSLELGDSALYFCASSADLRTDTQYFGPGTRLTVL.

This sequence joins TRBV10-2 and TRBJ1-5, with a weak D call TRBD1 (5 bases). Germline V lookup: CDR1 WSHSY, CDR2 SAAADI. Trimming took off 0 bases at V and 5 bases at J, with 11 bases between the two ends. CDR3 length equals 15 residues. This CDR3 reads CASSESRVGDQPQHF. CDR3 nucleotide sequence: TGCGCCAGCAGTGAGTCCAGGGTAGGCGATCAGCCCCAGCATTTT.

This rearrangement joins TRBV12-5 to TRBJ1-1, with D possibly being TRBD1 (5 bases). Trimming left V 6 bases short and J 0 bases short, with 17 bases between. The germline V gene encodes CDR1 LGHNT and CDR2 FRNRAP. The CDR3 extends over 16 amino acids. Here the CDR3 DNA reads TGTGCTAGTGGGGCCGGGACCCTATCTATGAACACTGAAGCTTTCTTT. Translation gives CASGAGTLSMNTEAFF.

This rearrangement joins TRBV3-1 (or the pseudogene TRBV3-2) to TRBJ1-1; no definite D call. This CDR3 is built from 16 residues. In germline, CDR1 is LGHDT, CDR2 YNNKEL (reference sequence). The V end was cut by 0 bases, the J end by 6 bases, with 17 bases between. The DNA of the CDR3 is TGTGCCAGCAGCCAAGAGTGGGGTAGTGTAATCTCTGAAGCTTTCTTT. It is translated as CASSQEWGSVISEAFF.

This clone has only a few counts. The chain joins TRBV2 to TRBJ2-7; tentative D call: TRBD2 (5 bases). Per the germline V gene, CDR1 is SNHLY and CDR2 is FYNNEI. There are 14 residues in the CDR3. Trimming left V 3 bases short and J 0 bases short, with 9 bases between. This chain's CDR3 is CASSETRVSYEQYF. For the CDR3, the DNA is TGTGCCAGCAGTGAGACGAGGGTCTCCTACGAGCAGTACTTC.

This chain links TRBV11-3 with TRBJ1-1; no clear D. This CDR3 has 16 amino acids. The V end lost 0 bases, the J end lost 3 bases, and 14 bases lay between the germline ends. Germline CDR1 is SGHNT and CDR2 is YENEEA. CDR3 in DNA: TGTGCCAGCAGCTTAGAAGGAACCGGAACTTACACTGAAGCTTTCTTT. It is translated as CASSLEGTGTYTEAFF.

J is TRBJ2-1 and V is TRBV7-2; maybe TRBD2 (6 bases). V lost 5 bases and J 9 bases, leaving 11 bases between the germline ends. The CDR3 consists of 12 residues. Germline CDR1 is SGHTA and CDR2 is FQGNSA. The CDR3 DNA sequence: TGTGCCAGCAGCCAGGACTATTCTGAGCAGTTCTTC. As protein: CASSQDYSEQFF.

The chain has TRBV3-1 (or the pseudogene TRBV3-2) and TRBJ1-1; no firm D call. The CDR3 totals 15 residues. CDR1 and CDR2 from the germline V gene are LGHDT and YNNKEL (reference sequence). V was pared by 4 bases and J by 6 bases, with 18 bases between. CDR3 sequence: CASSLLLGGEAEAFF. CDR3 sequence (DNA): TGTGCCAGCAGCCTTTTACTGGGCGGTGAGGCTGAAGCTTTCTTT.

The chain recombines TRBV7-8 with TRBJ1-1, with D maybe TRBD1 (5 bases). Germline CDR1 SGHVS, CDR2 FQNEAQ. The CDR3 sequence is 15 residues long. Trimming took 3 bases from V and 2 from J, leaving 13 bases between them. The CDR3 loop reads CASSLSLGGNTEAFF. CDR3 DNA: TGTGCCAGCAGCTTGTCGCTTGGGGGTAACACTGAAGCTTTCTTT.

The chain uses TRBV11-2 and TRBJ1-1, with a tentative D call TRBD1 (5 bases). The ends were cut back, 5 bases at V and 5 bases at J, with 15 bases in the middle. Germline CDR1 reads SGHAT; CDR2 reads FQNNGV. CDR3 size: 14 residues. The CDR3 DNA is TGTGCCAGCAGCCCCTTGGCGGGGGAAACTGAAGCTTTCTTT. It is translated as CASSPLAGETEAFF.

This clone occurred once. The chain recombines TRBV11-2 with TRBJ2-6; TRBD1 matches at 8 bases. V lost 4 bases, J lost 0 bases, and 11 bases stayed unmatched. The CDR3 sequence is 19 residues long. CDR1 is SGHAT and CDR2 is FQNNGV in the germline V gene. In DNA, the CDR3 is TGTGCCAGCAGCTCAGACATGGGACAGGTTTTCTCTGGGGCCAACGTCCTGACTTTC. Translated, it gives CASSSDMGQVFSGANVLTF.

This clone has a single count. J is TRBJ1-1 and V is TRBV19; a possible D gene is TRBD1 (5 bases). Between the trimmed V and J ends, which lost 3 bases and 4 bases, there was a span of 15 bases. Germline loops: CDR1 LNHDA, CDR2 SQIVND (reference sequence). The CDR3 extends over 15 amino acids. The CDR3 DNA sequence: TGTGCCAGTAGTATTGTCATGGGGGAGGGCACTGAAGCTTTCTTT. Translation: CASSIVMGEGTEAFF.

This chain joins TRBV21-1 and TRBJ2-7; the listed D gene, TRBD1, was not tested against the DNA. TRBV21-1 is tagged as a pseudogene. The CDR3 spans 17 residues. CDR3 bases: TGTGCCAGCAGCACTCTAATGGGACAGGGGGTTCCCTACGAGCAGTACTTC. Translated: CASSTLMGQGVPYEQYF.

The genes are TRBV5-5 and TRBJ1-1; 8 positions match TRBD1. The CDR3 contains 17 residues. V shed 4 bases and J 0 bases; nucleotides not matched to a gene: 11. Germline CDR1 and CDR2: SGHKS and YYEKEE (reference sequence). The CDR3 is CASSKVRAGGMNTEAFF. Here the CDR3 DNA reads TGTGCCAGCAGCAAAGTCCGGGCAGGGGGCATGAACACTGAAGCTTTCTTT.

This chain connects TRBV13 to TRBJ1-5; no reliable D call. This CDR3 is built from 16 residues. V was clipped by 0 bases and J by 2 bases, with 11 bases between them. Per the germline V gene, CDR1 is PRHDT and CDR2 is FYEKMQ (reference sequence). DNA of the CDR3: TGTGCCAGCAGCTTAGGCGCCGTAGGCCGCAATCAGCCCCAGCATTTT. This gives the protein CASSLGAVGRNQPQHF.

The chain employs TRBV2 and TRBJ2-1; TRBD2 agrees at 13 bases. Trimming at V came to 9 bases and at J to 5 bases, leaving 10 bases not matched to a gene. Germline values: CDR1 SNHLY, CDR2 FYNNEI. The CDR3 runs 16 residues. The CDR3 sequence is CARNAPGLAGNNEQFF. CDR3 coding DNA: TGTGCCAGGAACGCTCCGGGACTAGCGGGAAACAATGAGCAGTTCTTC.

This chain joins TRBV11-1 and TRBJ2-2; D is ambiguous. CDR1 and CDR2 from the germline V gene are SGHAT and FQDESV (reference sequence). Trimming pared 5 bases from V and 4 bases from J, leaving 14 bases between. The length of the CDR3 is 15 residues. DNA for the CDR3: TGTGCCAGCAGCCCCCGGCTATTCAGCACCGGGGAGCTGTTTTTT. Residues: CASSPRLFSTGELFF. The whole variable domain, filled in from reference TRBV11-1 and TRBJ2-2, reads EAEVAQSPRYKITEKSQAVAFWCDPISGHATLYWYRQILGQGPELLVQFQDESVVDDSQLPKDRFSAERLKGVDSTLKIQPAELGDSAMYLCASSPRLFSTGELFFGEGSRLTVL.

The chain links TRBV19 to TRBJ2-3; either TRBD1 or TRBD2 may fit D (6 bases each). The CDR3 is made up of 16 amino acids. The V and J ends lost 5 bases and 5 bases respectively, with 20 bases between them. Per germline, CDR1 LNHDA and CDR2 SQIVND (reference sequence). The CDR3 loop is CASSDQGLAGRDTQYF. CDR3 nucleotides: TGTGCCAGTAGTGACCAGGGGCTAGCCGGGAGAGATACGCAGTATTTT. The full variable domain, its missing parts supplied by reference TRBV19 and TRBJ2-3, is DGGITQSPKYLFRKEGQNVTLSCEQNLNHDAMYWYRQDPGQGLRLIYYSQIVNDFQKGDIAEGYSVSREKKESFPLTVTSAQKNPTAFYLCASSDQGLAGRDTQYFGPGTRLTVL.

Only one count was recorded for this clone. The chain joins TRBV11-2 to TRBJ2-2, with TRBD1 identical over 11 bases. Germline V gene lookup returns CDR1 SGHAT and CDR2 FQNNGV. CDR3 length: 16 amino acids. J was trimmed by 8 bases and V by 1 base; bases with no gene match: 6. CDR3 nucleotide sequence: TGTGCCAGCAGCTTAGCGTCTGGGACAGGGGGAGGGGAGCTGTTTTTT. This translates into CASSLASGTGGGELFF.

The chain uses TRBV7-9 and TRBJ1-2; D might be TRBD1 (6 bases). V lost 2 bases and J 8 bases, leaving 12 bases between the germline ends. This CDR3 is 13 amino acids long. CDR1 and CDR2 (germline): SEHNR, FQNEAQ (reference sequence). Written as DNA, the CDR3 is TGTGCCAGCAGCTTAAGGGGGGAAGGAGGCTACACCTTC. As protein: CASSLRGEGGYTF.

This chain links TRBV7-2 with TRBJ1-5; the D is unclear. This CDR3 has 16 residues. Germline values: CDR1 SGHTA, CDR2 FQGNSA. V lost 5 bases and J lost 3, with 17 bases in between. CDR3 nucleotides: TGTGCCAGCAGCCCTGGCGGAGGCGCGAACAATCAGCCCCAGCATTTT. Protein sequence: CASSPGGGANNQPQHF.

The chain recombines TRBV6-5 with TRBJ1-2, with D hard to call. Looked up from germline, CDR1 is MNHEY and CDR2 is SVGAGI. Trimming left V 5 bases short and J 8 bases short, with 9 bases between. The CDR3 has 11 residues. The CDR3 is CASSTWGGYTF. The CDR3, as DNA: TGTGCCAGCAGTACATGGGGAGGCTACACCTTC.

J is TRBJ1-2 and V is TRBV2; 9 bases fit TRBD1. There are 13 residues in the CDR3. V lost 8 bases and J lost 7; bases outside the gene matches: 8. CDR1 and CDR2 from the germline V gene are SNHLY and FYNNEI. CDR3 protein: CASVDRGFGGYTF. CDR3 coding DNA: TGTGCCAGCGTAGACAGGGGGTTTGGTGGCTACACCTTC. Full variable domain (outside the CDR3, taken from reference TRBV2 and TRBJ1-2): EPEVTQTPSHQVTQMGQEVILRCVPISNHLYFYWYRQILGQKVEFLVSFYNNEISEKSEIFDDQFSVERPDGSNFTLKIRSTKLEDSAMYFCASVDRGFGGYTFGSGTRLTVV.

This clone came up many times. V is TRBV7-8 and J is TRBJ1-2; 9 nucleotides line up with TRBD1. V dropped 5 bases and J dropped 7; count of bases not matched to a gene: 11. The CDR3 consists of 15 residues. Germline V gene lookup returns CDR1 SGHVS and CDR2 FQNEAQ. CDR3 nucleotide sequence: TGTGCCAGCAGCGCAAGACAGGGGGAGCTGGGTGGCTACACCTTC. Its translation: CASSARQGELGGYTF.

The DNA of the CDR3 is TGTGCCAGCAGCTTAGTACGAGGTCACAATGAGCAGTTCTTC. It specifies CASSLVRGHNEQFF. The chain combines TRBV11-3 with TRBJ2-1; D uncertain. Per the germline V gene, CDR1 is SGHNT and CDR2 is YENEEA. Trimming pared 1 base from V and 5 bases from J, leaving 9 bases between. This CDR3 comprises 14 residues.

This chain joins TRBV7-9 and TRBJ2-7, with TRBD2 identical over 11 bases. There are 16 residues in the CDR3. V lost 5 bases and J lost 3; bases outside the gene matches: 9. From germline, CDR1 is SEHNR and CDR2 FQNEAQ (reference sequence). The CDR3 loop is CASSPRELAGVYEQYF. The CDR3 DNA reads TGTGCCAGCAGCCCCCGGGAACTAGCGGGGGTCTACGAGCAGTACTTC.

This chain links TRBV7-2 with TRBJ2-3, with D perhaps given as TRBD1 or TRBD2 (7 bases each). Trimming pared 4 bases from V and 4 bases from J, leaving 15 bases between. The CDR3 runs 15 residues. Germline lookup yields CDR1 SGHTA and CDR2 FQGNSA. In DNA form, the CDR3 reads TGTGCCAGCAGCTACCAGGGGGGGAGAGCAGATACGCAGTATTTT. This sequence encodes CASSYQGGRADTQYF. Using reference TRBV7-2 and TRBJ2-3 for the parts outside the CDR3, the full variable domain is GAGVSQSPSNKVTEKGKDVELRCDPISGHTALYWYRQSLGQGLEFLIYFQGNSAPDKSGLPSDRFSAERTGGSVSTLTIQRTQQEDSAVYLCASSYQGGRADTQYFGPGTRLTVL.

V is TRBV27 and J is TRBJ2-7, with 13 positions matching TRBD2. This CDR3 comprises 15 residues. Trimming cost V 6 bases and J 5 bases; bases outside gene matches: 7. The germline gives CDR1 MNHEY, CDR2 SMNVEV (reference sequence). The CDR3 nucleotides are TGTGCCAGCAGCCCCTTGACTAGCGGGAGGCACGAGCAGTACTTC. This encodes CASSPLTSGRHEQYF.

This clone has only one observation. This chain links TRBV6-5 with TRBJ1-3; a possible D gene is TRBD1 (6 bases). Germline lookup yields CDR1 MNHEY and CDR2 SVGAGI. V was trimmed by 2 bases and J by 4 bases, leaving 12 bases between them. The CDR3 covers 15 residues. CDR3 DNA sequence: TGTGCCAGCAGTTACAGTCAGGGGAGAGGAAACACCATATATTTT. Its translation is CASSYSQGRGNTIYF.